This T cell receptor (beta chain) was profiled in a study of blood T cell repertoires in COVID-19. Study at large: The cDNA or gDNA used as material had been derived from T cells, B-cell-depleted T cells, or PBMCs.

In germline, CDR1 is GTSNPN, CDR2 SVGIG (reference sequence). Trimming took 2 bases from V and 4 from J, leaving 3 bases between them. This CDR3 region has 12 residues. Profiling relied on immunoSEQ multiplex PCR, and the TCRdb table lists in-frame clones only, not all of them. Of 170,000 or so clones in the sample, about 87% were seen once. This clone was found once. This clonotype originated in a middle-aged man with active or convalescent COVID-19. This sequence joins TRBV30 and TRBJ1-6; D is uncertain. Sequenced material: peripheral blood. The CDR3 loop reads CAWSPYNSPLHF. DNA of the CDR3: TGTGCCTGGAGTCCATATAATTCACCCCTCCACTTT.